This TCR beta chain derives from a study of shared clonotypes between healthy human individuals. CD8 cells regarded as naive lacked CD45RO, were positively chosen for CCR7, and omitted terminally differentiated effector memory CD45RA+ cells. Per germline, CDR1 SGHTA and CDR2 FQGTGA. V lost 5 bases and J 0 bases, leaving 8 bases between the germline ends. The CDR3 loop spans 15 amino acids. The genomic DNA of each subset was split evenly across several immunoSEQ plates. Assay used: immunoSEQ multiplex PCR; TCRdb lists only in-frame clones, some missing. The sample includes about 2.1 million clones, about 93% of them seen just once.

Sequencing was performed on naive CD8+ T cells from PBMCs. J is TRBJ2-6 and V is TRBV7-3, with D uncertain. This TCR was recovered from a man younger than 30 in good health. Some clones in this sample may be carry-over from other donors' samples. The CDR3 reads CASSPSRSGANVLTF. CDR3 bases: TGTGCCAGCAGCCCCAGCCGCTCTGGGGCCAACGTCCTGACTTTC.